These 26 T cell receptor beta chains were all obtained from the same sample, sequenced in a study of blood T cell repertoires in COVID-19. TCRdb keeps only in-frame clones here, not all; method: immunoSEQ multiplex PCR. The sample includes hundreds of thousands of clones, around 87% of them seen just once. Sequencing was done on a sample of PBMCs or T cells enriched from blood (not recorded which). These receptors came from a man in his forties or fifties in a cohort exposed to, infected with or recovered from COVID-19 (not recorded which).

V and J are TRBV18 and TRBJ1-2; perhaps TRBD1 as D (6 bases). V lost 1 base, J lost 4 bases, and 10 bases lay in between. This CDR3 spans 14 amino acids. The germline CDR1 and CDR2 sequences are KGHSH and LQKENI. The CDR3 coding sequence is TGTGCCAGCTCACCACTCGGGGGGGCCTATGGCTACACCTTC. Its protein is CASSPLGGAYGYTF.

This clone was counted a single time. The chain has TRBV7-2 and TRBJ2-3; tentative D call: TRBD1 (5 bases). The CDR3 extends over 14 amino acids. From germline, CDR1 is SGHTA and CDR2 FQGNSA. Trimming stripped 3 bases from V and 3 bases from J, with 10 bases between. CDR3 nucleotides: TGTGCCAGCAGCTTTGGGGCAGGGACAGATACGCAGTATTTT. It encodes CASSFGAGTDTQYF.

The V call is TRBV2, the J call TRBJ2-4; maybe TRBD2 (5 bases). The V and J ends lost 6 bases and 1 base respectively, with 7 bases between them. The CDR3 is made up of 13 amino acids. The germline gives CDR1 SNHLY, CDR2 FYNNEI. The CDR3 protein is CASRGEAKNIQYF. Written as DNA, the CDR3 is TGTGCCAGCAGGGGAGAGGCCAAAAACATTCAGTACTTC.

The CDR3 spells CASSQGLAGGGDTQYF. The DNA for the CDR3 is TGTGCCAGCAGCCAAGGCCTTGCGGGAGGAGGGGATACGCAGTATTTT. V and J are TRBV4-2 and TRBJ2-3; TRBD2 matches 8 bases. Germline CDR1 and CDR2: LGHNA and YNFKEQ. With V trimmed by 1 base and J by 6 bases, 9 bases remained unmatched. The length of the CDR3 is 16 residues.

The V call is TRBV13, the J call TRBJ2-2, with D perhaps matching TRBD2 (6 bases). CDR1 PRHDT and CDR2 FYEKMQ come from the germline V gene (reference sequence). The CDR3 runs to 16 residues. The V and J ends lost 6 bases and 7 bases respectively, with 21 bases between them. The CDR3 reads CASRIRDAGGLGELFF. In DNA form, the CDR3 reads TGTGCCAGCAGGATTAGGGACGCTGGGGGACTCGGGGAGCTGTTTTTT.

The chain uses TRBV27 and TRBJ2-7; TRBD1 aligns across 8 bases. The CDR3 is 16 residues long. In germline, CDR1 is MNHEY, CDR2 SMNVEV (reference sequence). After removal of 1 base from V and 4 bases from J, the junction contained 9 bases not matched to a gene. The CDR3 loop is CASSLWPTGETYEQYF. DNA for the CDR3: TGTGCCAGCAGTTTATGGCCGACAGGGGAAACGTACGAGCAGTACTTC.

V gene TRBV5-1 combines with J gene TRBJ2-5; no reliable D call. Trimming took off 1 base at V and 3 bases at J, with 10 bases between the two ends. Germline V gene data show CDR1 as SGHRS and CDR2 as YFSETQ. CDR3 length: 14 amino acids. As DNA, the CDR3 is TGCGCCAGCAGCTTGTTTGGTAGTGAAGAGACCCAGTACTTC. Protein: CASSLFGSEETQYF.

This clone was counted only a few times. The V gene is TRBV4-1, the J gene TRBJ2-2; D not resolved. The germline gives CDR1 MGHRA, CDR2 YSYEKL. The V end was cut by 3 bases, the J end by 7 bases, with 12 bases between. CDR3 length: 14 residues. CDR3 DNA: TGCGCCAGCAGCCAGTCACTTTATGTCGGGGAGCTGTTTTTT. This sequence encodes CASSQSLYVGELFF.

The count of this clone is one. The chain couples TRBV7-3 to TRBJ2-1; TRBD2 matches 12 bases. This CDR3 is built from 14 residues. Germline V gene lookup returns CDR1 SGHTA and CDR2 FQGTGA. V trimming: 5 bases; J trimming: 9 bases; junction bases outside the gene matches: 5. This chain's CDR3 is CASSQTSGRSEQFF. In DNA, the CDR3 is TGTGCCAGCAGCCAGACTAGCGGGAGAAGTGAGCAGTTCTTC.

The chain joins TRBV30 to TRBJ2-5, with 7 bases that match TRBD2. V lost 0 bases, J lost 5 bases, and 9 bases stayed unmatched. The CDR3 is 15 residues long. Germline CDR1 and CDR2: GTSNPN and SVGIG (reference sequence). CDR3 DNA: TGTGCCTGGAGTGTATTTGGGCGGGAGAGGGAGACCCAGTACTTC. Translated: CAWSVFGRERETQYF.

The chain employs TRBV27 and TRBJ2-7, with TRBD1 as a possible D gene (6 bases). In germline, CDR1 is MNHEY, CDR2 SMNVEV (reference sequence). There are 14 residues in the CDR3. Trimming shortened V by 4 bases and J by 1 base, and 11 bases separated the two germline ends. CDR3 in amino acids: CASSSQGRSYEQYF. CDR3 in DNA: TGTGCCAGCAGTTCGCAGGGGCGGTCCTACGAGCAGTACTTC.

This chain uses TRBV28 with TRBJ1-5; D is possibly TRBD1 (6 bases). Trimming left V 5 bases short and J 6 bases short, with 17 bases between. This CDR3 comprises 15 residues. CDR1 is MDHEN and CDR2 is SYDVKM in the germline V gene. The DNA for the CDR3 is TGTGCCAGCAGTCCACCCCGGACAGATGGTCAGCCCCAGCATTTT. Protein: CASSPPRTDGQPQHF.

The gene calls are TRBV29-1 and TRBJ2-7; TRBD1 matches at 9 bases. Germline assignment: CDR1 SQVTM and CDR2 ANQGSEA. V gave up 7 bases and J gave up 4 bases; unmatched junction bases: 11. The CDR3 covers 14 residues. CDR3 amino acids: CSGGQGTNPYEQYF. The CDR3 bases are TGCAGCGGGGGACAGGGAACTAATCCGTACGAGCAGTACTTC.

This chain connects TRBV7-9 to TRBJ1-3; D unresolved. Germline lookup yields CDR1 SEHNR and CDR2 FQNEAQ (reference sequence). V was shortened by 6 bases and J by 0 bases, with 12 bases between the two germline ends. The CDR3 sequence is 15 residues long. The CDR3 sequence: CASREDAISGNTIYF. DNA for the CDR3: TGTGCCAGCAGAGAGGATGCCATCTCTGGAAACACCATATATTTT.

This rearrangement joins TRBV5-6 to TRBJ2-2, with a tentative D call TRBD1 (5 bases). This CDR3 region has 15 residues. Germline lookup yields CDR1 SGHDT and CDR2 YYEEEE. Between the trimmed V and J ends, which lost 4 bases and 5 bases, there was a span of 15 bases. For the CDR3, the DNA is TGTGCCAGCAGCACCAAGCCGGACATAACCGGGGAGCTGTTTTTT. As protein: CASSTKPDITGELFF.

The chain uses TRBV27 and TRBJ2-7; 12 bases line up with TRBD2. The CDR3 consists of 17 residues. Germline V gene sequence: CDR1 MNHEY, CDR2 SMNVEV (reference sequence). After removal of 3 bases from V and 0 bases from J, the junction contained 6 bases not matched to a gene. CDR3 region: CASSFSSGRGGSYEQYF. The CDR3 nucleotides are TGTGCCAGCAGTTTCTCTAGCGGGAGGGGCGGCTCCTACGAGCAGTACTTC.

The V call is TRBV7-9, the J call TRBJ1-5; unclear D gene. The CDR3 consists of 13 residues. The germline CDR1 and CDR2 sequences are SEHNR and FQNEAQ (reference sequence). V was shortened by 5 bases and J by 7 bases, with 12 bases between the two germline ends. In nucleotides, the CDR3 is TGTGCCAGCAGCATGACTCGGATGCAGCCCCAGCATTTT. Protein sequence: CASSMTRMQPQHF.

The chain links TRBV5-1 to TRBJ1-2; D is undetermined. The CDR3 contains 14 residues. Trimming took 4 bases from V and 8 from J, leaving 18 bases between them. Germline V gives CDR1 SGHRS, CDR2 YFSETQ. Here the CDR3 DNA reads TGCGCCAGCAGCCCCGTGGGAGGGTTTAACGGCTACACCTTC. Its protein product is CASSPVGGFNGYTF. Full variable domain (remainder filled in from reference TRBV5-1 and TRBJ1-2): KAGVTQTPRYLIKTRGQQVTLSCSPISGHRSVSWYQQTPGQGLQFLFEYFSETQRNKGNFPGRFSGRQFSNSRSEMNVSTLELGDSALYLCASSPVGGFNGYTFGSGTRLTVV.

The chain couples TRBV6-5 to TRBJ1-3, with 8 bases that match TRBD1. CDR3 length: 15 amino acids. Germline loops: CDR1 MNHEY, CDR2 SVGAGI. The V and J ends lost 0 bases and 4 bases, in that order; junction bases with no gene match: 2. CDR3 protein: CASSYSTGGGNTIYF. CDR3 bases: TGTGCCAGCAGTTACTCCACAGGGGGAGGAAACACCATATATTTT.

This clone was observed a single time. The DNA for the CDR3 is TGCGCCAGCAGCATAGGACTTTATAGCAATCAGCCCCAGCATTTT. The encoded protein is CASSIGLYSNQPQHF. The rearrangement links TRBV5-1 to TRBJ1-5; D is unresolved. V lost 4 bases and J 0 bases, leaving 11 bases between the germline ends. The germline V gene has CDR1 SGHRS and CDR2 YFSETQ. The CDR3 is 15 residues long. The full variable domain, with the rest looked up from reference TRBV5-1 and TRBJ1-5, is KAGVTQTPRYLIKTRGQQVTLSCSPISGHRSVSWYQQTPGQGLQFLFEYFSETQRNKGNFPGRFSGRQFSNSRSEMNVSTLELGDSALYLCASSIGLYSNQPQHFGDGTRLSIL.

The chain is built from TRBV19 and TRBJ2-3; 8 bases agree with TRBD1. J was trimmed by 1 base and V by 4 bases; bases with no gene match: 7. The germline CDR1 and CDR2 sequences are LNHDA and SQIVND (reference sequence). The CDR3 has 16 residues. The CDR3: CASSNPRTGRTDTQYF. The CDR3 region has the DNA TGTGCCAGTAGTAACCCCAGGACAGGGCGCACAGATACGCAGTATTTT.

The chain links TRBV11-3 to TRBJ2-1; D gene unclear. CDR3 size: 14 residues. Germline V gene lookup returns CDR1 SGHNT and CDR2 YENEEA. The germline V and J ends were trimmed by 5 bases and 0 bases, with 8 bases remaining between them. DNA for the CDR3: TGTGCCAGCAGCGGAGCGTCCTCCTACAATGAGCAGTTCTTC. Translation gives CASSGASSYNEQFF.

This clone has a single count. The chain recombines TRBV27 with TRBJ2-2; TRBD2 matches at 11 bases. Trimming cost V 5 bases and J 5 bases; bases outside gene matches: 4. Looked up from germline, CDR1 is MNHEY and CDR2 is SMNVEV (reference sequence). The CDR3 is made up of 15 amino acids. CDR3 DNA sequence: TGTGCCAGCAGTCTAGCGGGAGGAAGGACCGGGGAGCTGTTTTTT. This encodes CASSLAGGRTGELFF.

This sequence joins TRBV2 and TRBJ2-3; 9 positions match TRBD1. V gave up 5 bases and J gave up 1 base; unmatched junction bases: 4. Per the germline V gene, CDR1 is SNHLY and CDR2 is FYNNEI. The CDR3 is 15 residues long. The CDR3 DNA follows: TGTGCCAGCAGTTCCCGGACAGGGGGCACAGATACGCAGTATTTT. Translation: CASSSRTGGTDTQYF. The complete variable domain, with remaining parts taken from reference TRBV2 and TRBJ2-3, reads EPEVTQTPSHQVTQMGQEVILRCVPISNHLYFYWYRQILGQKVEFLVSFYNNEISEKSEIFDDQFSVERPDGSNFTLKIRSTKLEDSAMYFCASSSRTGGTDTQYFGPGTRLTVL.

The chain is built from TRBV6-6 and TRBJ2-7; D is unresolved. Germline CDR1 is MNHNY and CDR2 is SVGAGI (reference sequence). The CDR3 runs 13 residues. Trimming removed 2 bases from V and 2 bases from J, with 7 bases in between. This chain's CDR3 is CASSYRLPYEQYF. The DNA for the CDR3 is TGTGCCAGCAGTTACAGACTGCCCTACGAGCAGTACTTC.

V is TRBV3-1 (or the pseudogene TRBV3-2) and J is TRBJ2-1; 12 nucleotides agree with TRBD2. Germline V gene data show CDR1 as LGHDT and CDR2 as YNNKEL (reference sequence). The V segment lost 4 bases and the J segment 0 bases; nucleotides outside the gene matches: 10. The CDR3 is 19 residues long. CDR3 residues: CASSPRGLAGFSSYNEQFF. CDR3 coding DNA: TGTGCCAGCAGCCCGAGGGGACTAGCGGGCTTTAGCTCCTACAATGAGCAGTTCTTC.